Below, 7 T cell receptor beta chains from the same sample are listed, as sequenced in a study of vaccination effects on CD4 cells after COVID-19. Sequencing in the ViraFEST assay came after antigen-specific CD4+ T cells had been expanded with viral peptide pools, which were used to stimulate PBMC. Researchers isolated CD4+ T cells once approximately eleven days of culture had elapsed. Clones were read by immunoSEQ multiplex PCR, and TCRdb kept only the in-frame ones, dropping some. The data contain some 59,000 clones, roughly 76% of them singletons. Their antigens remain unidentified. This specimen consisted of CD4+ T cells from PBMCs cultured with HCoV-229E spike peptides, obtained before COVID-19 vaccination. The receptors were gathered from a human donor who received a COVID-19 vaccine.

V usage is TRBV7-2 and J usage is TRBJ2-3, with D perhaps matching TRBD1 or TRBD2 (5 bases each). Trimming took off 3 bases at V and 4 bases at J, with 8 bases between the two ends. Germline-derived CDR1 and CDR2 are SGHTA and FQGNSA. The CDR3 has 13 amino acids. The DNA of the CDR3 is TGTGCCAGCAGCTTGGGGGTGGCAGATACGCAGTATTTT. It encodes CASSLGVADTQYF. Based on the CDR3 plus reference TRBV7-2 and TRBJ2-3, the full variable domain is GAGVSQSPSNKVTEKGKDVELRCDPISGHTALYWYRQSLGQGLEFLIYFQGNSAPDKSGLPSDRFSAERTGGSVSTLTIQRTQQEDSAVYLCASSLGVADTQYFGPGTRLTVL.

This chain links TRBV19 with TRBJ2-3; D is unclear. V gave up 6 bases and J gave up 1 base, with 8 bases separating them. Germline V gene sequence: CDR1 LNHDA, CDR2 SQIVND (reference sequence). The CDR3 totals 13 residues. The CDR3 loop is CASSFLGTDTQYF. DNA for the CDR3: TGTGCCAGTAGCTTCCTGGGCACAGATACGCAGTATTTT.

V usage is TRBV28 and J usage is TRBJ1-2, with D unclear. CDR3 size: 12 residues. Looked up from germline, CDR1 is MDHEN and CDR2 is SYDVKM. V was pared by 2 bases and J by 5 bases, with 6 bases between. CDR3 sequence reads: CASSLQAYGYTF. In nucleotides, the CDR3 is TGTGCCAGCAGTTTACAGGCGTATGGCTACACCTTC.

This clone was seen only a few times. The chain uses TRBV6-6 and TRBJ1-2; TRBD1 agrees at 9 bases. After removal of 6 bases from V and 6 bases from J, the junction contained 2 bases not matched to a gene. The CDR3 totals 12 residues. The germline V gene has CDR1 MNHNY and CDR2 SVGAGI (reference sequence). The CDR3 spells CASRQGADGYTF. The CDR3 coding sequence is TGTGCCAGCAGACAGGGGGCTGATGGCTACACCTTC.

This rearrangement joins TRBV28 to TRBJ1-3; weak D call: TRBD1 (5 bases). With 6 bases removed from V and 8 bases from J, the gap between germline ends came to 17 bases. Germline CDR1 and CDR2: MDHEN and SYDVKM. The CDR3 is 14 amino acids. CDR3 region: CASSWRPRDHTIYF. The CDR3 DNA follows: TGTGCCAGCAGCTGGCGCCCCCGGGACCACACCATATATTTT.

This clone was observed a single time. In DNA form, the CDR3 reads TGTGCCAGCAGTTTGAAGGCCGGGGAGCTGTTTTTT. It translates to CASSLKAGELFF. This chain joins TRBV9 and TRBJ2-2; D unclear. This CDR3 spans 12 amino acids. Trimming removed 5 bases at V and 6 bases at J, with 8 bases between. Germline CDR1 and CDR2: SGDLS and YYNGEE.

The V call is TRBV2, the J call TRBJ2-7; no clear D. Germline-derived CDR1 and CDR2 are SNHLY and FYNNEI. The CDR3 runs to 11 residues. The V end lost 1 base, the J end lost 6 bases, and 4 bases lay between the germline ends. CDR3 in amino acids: CASSEVGEQYV. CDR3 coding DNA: TGTGCCAGCAGTGAAGTGGGCGAGCAGTACGTC.